The 18 T cell receptor beta chains below were found in one sample sequenced in a study of OX40 agonist ivuxolimab in advanced cancers. Assay used: immunoSEQ multiplex PCR; TCRdb lists only in-frame clones, some missing. The sample shows about 40,000 clones, approximately 90% of them seen only once. The specimen was CD4+ or CD8+ T cells sorted from blood, collected in a trial of the OX40 agonist ivuxolimab. These receptors originate from an adult with an advanced solid tumor such as melanoma, head and neck, liver or kidney cancer.

The V gene is TRBV27, the J gene TRBJ1-1; the D is unclear. V was pared by 5 bases and J by 6 bases, with 10 bases between. This CDR3 region has 12 residues. The germline gives CDR1 MNHEY, CDR2 SMNVEV (reference sequence). CDR3 nucleotide sequence: TGTGCCAGCAGTCCCCTGGGGTCTGAAGCTTTCTTT. It codes for CASSPLGSEAFF.

This rearrangement joins TRBV9 to TRBJ2-2; maybe TRBD1 (6 bases). The CDR3 length is 12 residues. Germline V CDR1 and CDR2: SGDLS, YYNGEE. V dropped 4 bases and J dropped 7 bases, with 8 bases sitting between them. CDR3 bases: TGTGCCAGCAGCTTGGACAGCGGGGAGCTGTTTTTT. This translates into CASSLDSGELFF.

The chain has TRBV4-2 and TRBJ2-7; 9 nucleotides line up with TRBD2. The CDR3 has 19 residues. Germline assignment: CDR1 LGHNA and CDR2 YNFKEQ. The V and J ends lost 5 bases and 2 bases, in that order; junction bases with no gene match: 19. The CDR3 bases are TGTGCCAGCAGCTATCGTTGGGCCTCTAGCGGGATAAGGACCTACGAGCAGTACTTC. This gives the protein CASSYRWASSGIRTYEQYF.

This chain links TRBV29-1 with TRBJ2-1, with D tentatively TRBD2 (6 bases). This CDR3 contains 12 residues. CDR1 and CDR2 from the germline V gene are SQVTM and ANQGSEA. With 5 bases removed from V and 8 bases from J, the gap between germline ends came to 13 bases. The CDR3 spells CSVSGPEDEQFF. DNA of the CDR3: TGCAGCGTTAGCGGGCCGGAAGATGAGCAGTTCTTC.

V is TRBV30 and J is TRBJ1-4, with a weak D call TRBD1 (6 bases). The germline V gene has CDR1 GTSNPN and CDR2 SVGIG (reference sequence). V was shortened by 0 bases and J by 8 bases, with 10 bases between the two germline ends. The CDR3 is 13 residues long. CDR3 bases: TGTGCCTGGAGTGTGGGGGCCGCAGAAAAACTGTTTTTT. It specifies CAWSVGAAEKLFF.

V usage is TRBV7-2 and J usage is TRBJ1-2; no clear D. From germline, CDR1 is SGHTA and CDR2 FQGNSA. This CDR3 has 15 residues. Trimming took off 6 bases at V and 3 bases at J, with 17 bases between the two ends. CDR3 nucleotides: TGTGCCAGCAGTCTTAGCCGGTACAACGACTATGGCTACACCTTC. Its protein product is CASSLSRYNDYGYTF. The complete variable domain, with remaining parts taken from reference TRBV7-2 and TRBJ1-2, reads GAGVSQSPSNKVTEKGKDVELRCDPISGHTALYWYRQSLGQGLEFLIYFQGNSAPDKSGLPSDRFSAERTGGSVSTLTIQRTQQEDSAVYLCASSLSRYNDYGYTFGSGTRLTVV.

The V call is TRBV15, the J call TRBJ1-1; possibly TRBD1 for D (6 bases). The CDR3 extends over 15 amino acids. CDR1 and CDR2 from the germline V gene are LNHNV and YYDKDF (reference sequence). The V gene lost 2 bases and the J gene lost 1 base, with 11 bases spanning the gap. Written as DNA, the CDR3 is TGTGCCACCAGCAGAAGGAGAGGGGGGAACACTGAAGCTTTCTTT. This codes for CATSRRRGGNTEAFF.

This clone has just a few counts. V is TRBV6-1 and J is TRBJ1-5; D unclear. CDR3 length equals 15 residues. The germline V gene encodes CDR1 MNHNS and CDR2 SASEGT. V dropped 3 bases and J dropped 0 bases, with 9 bases sitting between them. The CDR3 coding sequence is TGTGCCAGCAGTGACCCGAGTTATAGCAATCAGCCCCAGCATTTT. The encoded protein is CASSDPSYSNQPQHF.

V is TRBV9 and J is TRBJ2-3, with 9 nucleotides matching TRBD2. In germline, CDR1 is SGDLS, CDR2 YYNGEE. V lost 0 bases to trimming and J lost 2 bases; unmatched junction nucleotides: 10. This CDR3 is 18 amino acids long. In DNA form, the CDR3 reads TGTGCCAGCAGCGTAGATCCGGCTAGCGGGACTCCCACAGATACGCAGTATTTT. Protein product: CASSVDPASGTPTDTQYF.

This chain joins TRBV27 and TRBJ2-5, with TRBD2 matching over 9 bases. Trimming at V came to 1 base and at J to 1 base, leaving 4 bases not matched to a gene. This CDR3 has 16 residues. The germline V gene encodes CDR1 MNHEY and CDR2 SMNVEV (reference sequence). The CDR3 nucleotides are TGTGCCAGCAGTTTATGGAGCGGGAGGATCCAAGAGACCCAGTACTTC. Its translation is CASSLWSGRIQETQYF.

The chain employs TRBV7-9 and TRBJ2-7, with 9 bases lining up with TRBD1. The germline gives CDR1 SEHNR, CDR2 FQNEAQ (reference sequence). V was pared by 5 bases and J by 2 bases, with 10 bases of the junction left unmatched. The CDR3 is 16 amino acids. Here the CDR3 DNA reads TGTGCCAGCAGCCCCCAGCTAAGACAGGGGGCCTACGAGCAGTACTTC. Protein sequence: CASSPQLRQGAYEQYF.

The rearrangement uses TRBV14 and TRBJ2-7; no definite D call. CDR1 is SGHDN and CDR2 is FVKESK in the germline V gene. The CDR3 consists of 12 residues. V was pared by 0 bases and J by 2 bases, with 2 bases between. CDR3 in amino acids: CASSQEAYEQYF. CDR3 nucleotides: TGTGCCAGCAGCCAAGAAGCCTACGAGCAGTACTTC.

This chain uses TRBV6-1 with TRBJ2-1; 11 bases agree with TRBD2. Unmatched junction bases numbered 15, after V lost 10 bases and J lost 10 bases. The CDR3 loop spans 15 amino acids. The germline gives CDR1 MNHNS, CDR2 SASEGT. Written as DNA, the CDR3 is TGTGCCACCTCCCTCCTAGCGGGAGGAGTAGGAGAGCAGTTCTTC. Protein product: CATSLLAGGVGEQFF.

In its sample, this clone was seen once. This chain connects TRBV11-2 to TRBJ2-2; maybe TRBD2 (6 bases). Germline values: CDR1 SGHAT, CDR2 FQNNGV. CDR3 length: 16 residues. V was trimmed by 3 bases and J by 0 bases, leaving 11 bases between them. The CDR3 loop is CASSFRAGSNTGELFF. The DNA of the CDR3 is TGTGCCAGCAGCTTCCGTGCGGGATCGAACACCGGGGAGCTGTTTTTT.

The genes are TRBV30 and TRBJ2-7, with 7 bases aligning to TRBD1. Germline V CDR1 and CDR2: GTSNPN, SVGIG (reference sequence). The CDR3 covers 13 residues. Trimming removed 0 bases from V and 3 bases from J; junction bases left unmatched: 2. The CDR3 DNA sequence: TGTGCCTGGAGTGTACAGGGGCACTACGAGCAGTACTTC. Residues: CAWSVQGHYEQYF.

Relative to its sample, this clone is medium-sized. The chain has TRBV11-2 and TRBJ1-4, with TRBD1 matching over 11 bases. CDR3 size: 16 residues. Trimming took 1 base from V and 8 from J; bases not matched to a gene: 6. Germline assignment: CDR1 SGHAT and CDR2 FQNNGV. The CDR3 sequence is CASSLGWTGGGEKLFF. CDR3 nucleotides: TGTGCCAGCAGCTTAGGGTGGACAGGGGGCGGAGAAAAACTGTTTTTT.

V is TRBV7-9 and J is TRBJ2-2; the D gene is possibly TRBD1 (6 bases). The germline V gene encodes CDR1 SEHNR and CDR2 FQNEAQ (reference sequence). This CDR3 has 15 residues. Trimming cost V 5 bases and J 3 bases, with 13 bases left between them. DNA of the CDR3: TGTGCCAGCAGCCTAACCAGGGGTGACACCGGGGAGCTGTTTTTT. This gives the protein CASSLTRGDTGELFF. Together with reference TRBV7-9 and TRBJ2-2, the CDR3 gives the full variable domain: DTGVSQNPRHKITKRGQNVTFRCDPISEHNRLYWYRQTLGQGPEFLTYFQNEAQLEKSRLLSDRFSAERPKGSFSTLEIQRTEQGDSAMYLCASSLTRGDTGELFFGEGSRLTVL.

The gene calls are TRBV27 and TRBJ1-2; weak D call: TRBD1 (5 bases). V was cut by 1 base and J by 7 bases, with 16 bases left in between. Germline-derived CDR1 and CDR2 are MNHEY and SMNVEV (reference sequence). The CDR3 runs 15 residues. DNA of the CDR3: TGTGCCAGCAGTTTATTTGGGACGTCGGGAGGTGGCTACACCTTC. Amino acids: CASSLFGTSGGGYTF.